The following is a T cell receptor (beta chain) sequence with its context. This entry comes from a study of control samples from healthy donors and cancer patients. Produced via immunoSEQ multiplex PCR; TCRdb's table is partial and in-frame only. The table shows around 140,000 clones, with roughly 90% occurring only once. This receptor was identified in a woman between 50 and 59 years old in good health. The sequenced sample consisted of blood.

The CDR3 loop reads CASSYRTRDTEAFF. The CDR3 bases are TGTGCCAGCAGTTACCGAACAAGGGACACTGAAGCTTTCTTT. J is TRBJ1-1 and V is TRBV6-5, with D unresolved. V shed 2 bases and J shed 3 bases, with 10 bases lying between them. CDR3 size: 14 residues. Germline CDR1 reads MNHEY; CDR2 reads SVGAGI.